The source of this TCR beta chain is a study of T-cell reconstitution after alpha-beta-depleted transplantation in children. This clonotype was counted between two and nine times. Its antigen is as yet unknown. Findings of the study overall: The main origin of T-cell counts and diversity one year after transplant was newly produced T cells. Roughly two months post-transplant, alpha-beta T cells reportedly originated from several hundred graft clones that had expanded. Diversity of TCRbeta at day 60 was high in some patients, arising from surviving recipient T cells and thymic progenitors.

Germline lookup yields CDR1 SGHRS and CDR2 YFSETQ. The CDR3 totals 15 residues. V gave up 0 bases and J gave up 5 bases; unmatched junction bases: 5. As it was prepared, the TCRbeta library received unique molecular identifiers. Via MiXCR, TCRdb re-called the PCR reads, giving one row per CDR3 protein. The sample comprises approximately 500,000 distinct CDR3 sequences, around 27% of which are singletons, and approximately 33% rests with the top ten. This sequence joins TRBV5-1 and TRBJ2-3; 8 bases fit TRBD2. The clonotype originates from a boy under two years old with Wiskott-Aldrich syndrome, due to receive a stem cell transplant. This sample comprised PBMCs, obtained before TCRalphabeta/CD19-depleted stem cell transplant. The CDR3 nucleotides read TGCGCCAGCAGCTTGGCCGGGACTAGTGTAGATACGCAGTATTTT. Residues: CASSLAGTSVDTQYF.